This is a list of T cell receptor beta chains from one sample in a study of cytomegalovirus exposure and HLA in healthy donors. TCRdb's copy holds only in-frame clones and misses some; the assay was immunoSEQ multiplex PCR. Of some 91,000 clones listed, over 65% are singletons. Material for sequencing was PBMCs. The source is a woman aged 60-70 years in good health and CMV-seronegative. The CDR3 runs from the conserved cysteine through the conserved F or W. A D gene is named only where the DNA matches it firmly. Clone size, where shown, is once, few, many, or a class for clones that have expanded.

clone_size: few
v_call: TRBV9
j_call: TRBJ2-5
d_call: -
cdr3_nt: TGTGCCAGCAGCGCGGGACACCTACAAGAGACCCAGTACTTC
cdr3_aa: CASSAGHLQETQYF

clone_size: few
v_call: TRBV6-6
j_call: TRBJ2-2
d_call: TRBD2
cdr3_nt: TGTGCCAGCAACACACTAGCGGGAAGGAACGGGGAGCTGTTTTTT
cdr3_aa: CASNTLAGRNGELFF

clone_size: -
v_call: TRBV5-6
j_call: TRBJ2-7
d_call: TRBD1
cdr3_nt: TGTGCCAGCAGCCGGGCCGGGACAGGATCCTACGAGCAGTACTTC
cdr3_aa: CASSRAGTGSYEQYF

clone_size: many
v_call: TRBV19
j_call: TRBJ2-7
d_call: -
cdr3_nt: TGTGCCAGTATAGGAGCGCCTACCTACGAGCAGTACTTC
cdr3_aa: CASIGAPTYEQYF

clone_size: -
v_call: TRBV6-5
j_call: TRBJ1-3
d_call: -
cdr3_nt: TGTGCCAGCGTATCAGTGGAGGCAGGAAACACCATATATTTT
cdr3_aa: CASVSVEAGNTIYF

clone_size: -
v_call: TRBV7-2
j_call: TRBJ1-1
d_call: -
cdr3_nt: TGTGCCAGCAGCTTAGATTTCGAACTCCCGAACACTGAAGCTTTCTTT
cdr3_aa: CASSLDFELPNTEAFF

clone_size: -
v_call: TRBV6-1
j_call: TRBJ1-6
d_call: -
cdr3_nt: TGTGCCAGCAGGTCGACAGCCCATTCACCCCTCCACTTT
cdr3_aa: CASRSTAHSPLHF

clone_size: -
v_call: TRBV30
j_call: TRBJ1-4
d_call: -
cdr3_nt: TGTGCCTGGTCCCTGGCCGGGGGGAGGGTAAAACTGTTTTTT
cdr3_aa: CAWSLAGGRVKLFF

clone_size: -
v_call: TRBV6-1
j_call: TRBJ1-1
d_call: TRBD1
cdr3_nt: TGTGCCAGCAGTGTGAGACAGGGATTCGCTGAAGCTTTCTTT
cdr3_aa: CASSVRQGFAEAFF

clone_size: few
v_call: TRBV4-3
j_call: TRBJ1-6
d_call: -
cdr3_nt: TGCGCCAGCAGCCAAGATGCTAGCGGCTCCTATAATTCACCCCTCCACTTT
cdr3_aa: CASSQDASGSYNSPLHF

clone_size: -
v_call: TRBV30
j_call: TRBJ1-1
d_call: -
cdr3_nt: TGTGCCTGGAAACGGCAGGCGGGATCTGAAGCTTTCTTT
cdr3_aa: CAWKRQAGSEAFF

clone_size: -
v_call: TRBV23-1
j_call: TRBJ2-1
d_call: TRBD2
cdr3_nt: TGCGCCAGCAGTCAGAAGCGGGGGGGTAACAATGAGCAGTTCTTC
cdr3_aa: CASSQKRGGNNEQFF

clone_size: -
v_call: TRBV15
j_call: TRBJ2-1
d_call: -
cdr3_nt: TGTGCCACCAGCAGAGATAGACTAGAAGTAGAAAATGAGCAGTTCTTC
cdr3_aa: CATSRDRLEVENEQFF

clone_size: -
v_call: TRBV28
j_call: TRBJ1-2
d_call: -
cdr3_nt: TGTGCCAGCAGATCGACTGGGTTTAACTATGGCTACACCTTC
cdr3_aa: CASRSTGFNYGYTF